These T cell receptor beta chains were read from a single sample in a study of T cell clonotyping in hematopoietic cell transplantation. Sequencing was performed with immunoSEQ multiplex PCR; in TCRdb, only in-frame clones are kept and a portion is missing. The sample consists of 5,400 or so clones, about 34% of them appearing once. Sequenced here: peripheral blood mononuclear cells, sampled before stem cell transplant. The receptors here all came from a man aged 45-60 years with myelofibrosis. Some clones in this sample may be carry-over from other donors' samples. Each CDR3 is given with its conserved first and last residue. The D gene is left open where the match is weak. Where a row states a size, it is once, few, many or the class of an expanded clone; other rows omit it.

J,D,V,size,CDR3,DNA
TRBJ2-7,.,TRBV5-6,few,CASSPGSHKQYF,TGTGCCAGCAGCCCAGGGTCCCACAAGCAGTACTTC
TRBJ2-7,TRBD1,TRBV5-6,.,CASSLRGLHEQYF,TGTGCCAGCAGCTTGAGGGGGCTCCACGAGCAGTACTTC
TRBJ1-1,.,TRBV6-5,few,CASSYSGAGEAFF,TGTGCCAGCAGTTACTCGGGTGCGGGTGAAGCTTTCTTT
TRBJ1-2,.,TRBV6-5,.,CASSYAGNPGYTF,TGTGCCAGCAGTTATGCGGGGAATCCTGGCTACACCTTC
TRBJ2-7,.,TRBV5-6,.,CASSSRQGHEQYF,TGTGCCAGCAGCTCGCGTCAGGGCCACGAGCAGTACTTC
TRBJ1-5,.,TRBV29-1,medium-sized,CSVAGLDQPQHF,TGCAGCGTTGCAGGGCTGGATCAGCCCCAGCATTTT
TRBJ2-1,TRBD2,TRBV30,once,CAWRGGTGGPGNEQFF,TGTGCCTGGAGGGGGGGTACGGGAGGGCCGGGCAATGAGCAGTTCTTC
TRBJ2-7,TRBD1,TRBV27,.,CASSRTGVEQYF,TGTGCCAGCAGCCGAACAGGGGTTGAGCAGTACTTC
TRBJ2-5,TRBD2,TRBV5-6,.,CASSSVAGGGEETQYF,TGTGCCAGCAGCTCCGTCGCGGGGGGCGGAGAAGAGACCCAGTACTTC
TRBJ2-5,.,TRBV6-6,.,CASVADPLQETQYF,TGTGCCAGCGTCGCCGATCCTCTCCAAGAGACCCAGTACTTC
TRBJ1-5,.,TRBV30,.,CAWSLGSNQPQHF,TGTGCCTGGAGTCTAGGGAGCAATCAGCCCCAGCATTTT
TRBJ1-2,.,TRBV6-1,.,CASSRASNYGYTF,TGTGCCAGCAGCAGGGCCTCTAACTATGGCTACACCTTC
TRBJ1-3,.,TRBV30,once,CAWSRRGNTIYF,TGTGCCTGGAGTAGGAGGGGAAACACCATATATTTT
TRBJ2-1,TRBD1,TRBV29-1,.,CSVEDPLDRSYYNEQFF,TGCAGCGTTGAAGATCCCTTGGACAGGTCCTACTACAATGAGCAGTTCTTC
TRBJ2-7,TRBD1,TRBV5-1,few,CASSSGTVYEQYF,TGCGCCAGCAGCTCCGGGACAGTATACGAGCAGTACTTC
TRBJ1-6,.,TRBV30,.,CAWSGAIRGPEQVVSPLHF,TGTGCCTGGAGTGGGGCAATACGTGGCCCGGAGCAAGTAGTTTCACCCCTCCACTTT
TRBJ2-5,TRBD2,TRBV9,.,CASSAGLAAMTQYF,TGTGCCAGCAGCGCGGGACTAGCGGCAATGACCCAGTACTTC
TRBJ1-2,.,TRBV30,few,CAWRGTPDYGYTF,TGTGCCTGGAGGGGAACACCAGACTATGGCTACACCTTC
TRBJ1-2,.,TRBV6-5,few,CASSPRNYGYTF,TGTGCCAGCAGCCCCAGGAACTATGGCTACACCTTC
TRBJ1-3,.,TRBV5-1,few,CASSREGGPNSGNTIYF,TGCGCCAGCAGTCGGGAGGGGGGGCCCAACTCTGGAAACACCATATATTTT
TRBJ1-2,TRBD1,TRBV5-6,.,CASSRGTGLGGYTF,TGTGCCAGCAGCCGCGGGACAGGGTTAGGTGGCTACACCTTC
TRBJ2-7,TRBD1,TRBV6-5,few,CASSPGTGAHEQYF,TGTGCCAGCAGCCCCGGGACAGGGGCCCACGAGCAGTACTTC
TRBJ2-7,TRBD2,TRBV5-5,few,CASSLGLGGEQYF,TGTGCCAGCAGCCTGGGACTAGGGGGAGAGCAGTACTTC
TRBJ1-2,.,TRBV30,.,CAWSVRNYGYTF,TGTGCCTGGAGTGTCCGTAACTATGGCTACACCTTC
TRBJ1-2,.,TRBV6-6,.,CASSYSRGDGYTF,TGTGCCAGCAGTTACTCCCGGGGGGATGGCTACACCTTC
TRBJ2-1,TRBD2,TRBV30,.,CAWSRLAAGEQFF,TGTGCCTGGAGTCGGCTAGCGGCTGGTGAGCAGTTCTTC
TRBJ1-3,.,TRBV6-5,few,CATRGQLGNTIYF,TGTGCCACCAGAGGGCAGCTAGGAAACACCATATATTTT
TRBJ2-3,.,TRBV30,few,CAWDPLSGMQYF,TGTGCCTGGGATCCGTTGAGTGGTATGCAGTATTTT
TRBJ1-6,.,TRBV5-6,.,CASSLGISNSPLHF,TGTGCCAGCAGCTTGGGTATTAGTAATTCACCCCTCCACTTT
TRBJ2-7,.,TRBV6-5,few,CASSLLGGGDHEQYF,TGTGCCAGCAGTTTGCTGGGGGGCGGTGACCACGAGCAGTACTTC
TRBJ1-2,.,TRBV30,.,CAWRQAGGPNYGYTF,TGTGCCTGGAGGCAGGCTGGGGGGCCCAACTATGGCTACACCTTC
TRBJ1-6,.,TRBV5-6,.,CASSWSELSPLHF,TGTGCCAGCAGCTGGTCGGAGCTGTCACCCCTCCACTTT
TRBJ1-2,.,TRBV2,.,CASSERTVYGHTF,TGTGCCAGCAGTGAGAGGACAGTCTATGGCCACACCTTC
TRBJ1-1,.,TRBV7-9,few,CASSLVNTEAFF,TGTGCCAGCAGCTTAGTGAACACTGAAGCTTTCTTT
TRBJ2-7,.,TRBV6-6,.,CASSYNSYEQYF,TGTGCCAGCAGTTACAACTCCTACGAGCAGTACTTC
TRBJ2-7,.,TRBV28,.,CASSLDLGGAKGAGYEQYF,TGTGCCAGCAGTTTAGATTTGGGGGGCGCAAAGGGAGCGGGCTACGAGCAGTACTTC
TRBJ1-5,.,TRBV30,.,CAWSFPGYSNQPQHF,TGTGCCTGGAGTTTTCCGGGGTATAGCAATCAGCCCCAGCATTTT
TRBJ1-6,TRBD1,TRBV30,.,CAWITGRGTANSPLHF,TGTGCCTGGATCACGGGGAGAGGGACAGCTAATTCACCCCTCCACTTT
TRBJ1-6,.,TRBV2,.,CASSESVYSPLHF,TGTGCCAGCAGTGAAAGTGTATATTCACCCCTCCACTTT
TRBJ2-5,.,TRBV30,.,CAWSVGLRETQYF,TGTGCCTGGAGTGTTGGCCTTCGAGAGACCCAGTACTTC
TRBJ2-3,TRBD1,TRBV6-6,.,CASSKGTGWTDTQYF,TGTGCCAGCAGTAAAGGGACAGGGTGGACAGATACGCAGTATTTT
TRBJ1-4,.,TRBV5-1,.,CASSLAGDSDEKLFF,TGCGCCAGCAGCTTGGCAGGGGATAGCGATGAAAAACTGTTTTTT
TRBJ1-3,.,TRBV29-1,few,CSVVVSLTGNTIYF,TGCAGCGTTGTCGTTTCCCTCACTGGAAACACCATATATTTT
TRBJ1-2,.,TRBV7-6,few,CASGRGDYGYTF,TGTGCCAGCGGGAGGGGCGACTATGGCTACACCTTC
TRBJ2-3,.,TRBV6-5,few,CASSYGFTDTQYF,TGTGCCAGCAGTTATGGTTTCACAGATACGCAGTATTTT
TRBJ2-7,.,TRBV6-5,.,CASSNQGVVGEQYF,TGTGCCAGCTCAAATCAGGGTGTAGTTGGCGAGCAGTACTTC
TRBJ2-7,.,TRBV9,few,CASSSNYDDEQYF,TGTGCCAGCAGTTCTAACTATGACGACGAGCAGTACTTC
TRBJ2-7,TRBD2,TRBV6-5,.,CASRYTSGSYEQYF,TGTGCCAGCAGGTATACTAGCGGGAGCTACGAGCAGTACTTC
TRBJ1-1,TRBD1,TRBV19,medium-sized,CASSTGGREAFF,TGTGCCAGTAGTACAGGGGGACGAGAAGCTTTCTTT